This TCR beta chain was profiled in a study of T-cell memory formation after mild COVID-19. 5'RACE primed at constant segments yielded TCR alpha and TCR beta cDNA libraries bearing sample barcodes and UMIs. TCRdb re-called the 5' RACE reads with MiXCR, one entry per CDR3 protein. The top ten hold 2.1% of the sample, which has about 250,000 distinct CDR3 sequences, approximately 15% seen once. Study-wide results and caveats: Cross-reactive memory apparently joined, as some responding clones appeared in pre-infection memory. Balance between CD4 and CD8 was seen in clones contracting day 15 to 85, and a CD4+ lean was seen in later expanders.

The ends were cut back, 4 bases at V and 4 bases at J, with 22 bases in the middle. From germline, CDR1 is DFQATT and CDR2 SNEGSKA (reference sequence). The length of the CDR3 is 16 residues. Only a few counts were recorded for this clonotype. Its matching antigen is unknown. The TCR was taken from an adult woman who had mild COVID-19 (a few samples of this study predate the infection). Cell type and time point are not known. Sequenced sample: PBMCs or a T cell subset sorted from them (not recorded which). The chain couples TRBV20-1 to TRBJ2-5; a weak D match, TRBD2 (7 bases). The CDR3 protein is CSATPIKIGGRETQYF. The CDR3 DNA follows: TGCAGTGCTACCCCTATTAAAATCGGGGGGCGAGAGACCCAGTACTTC.